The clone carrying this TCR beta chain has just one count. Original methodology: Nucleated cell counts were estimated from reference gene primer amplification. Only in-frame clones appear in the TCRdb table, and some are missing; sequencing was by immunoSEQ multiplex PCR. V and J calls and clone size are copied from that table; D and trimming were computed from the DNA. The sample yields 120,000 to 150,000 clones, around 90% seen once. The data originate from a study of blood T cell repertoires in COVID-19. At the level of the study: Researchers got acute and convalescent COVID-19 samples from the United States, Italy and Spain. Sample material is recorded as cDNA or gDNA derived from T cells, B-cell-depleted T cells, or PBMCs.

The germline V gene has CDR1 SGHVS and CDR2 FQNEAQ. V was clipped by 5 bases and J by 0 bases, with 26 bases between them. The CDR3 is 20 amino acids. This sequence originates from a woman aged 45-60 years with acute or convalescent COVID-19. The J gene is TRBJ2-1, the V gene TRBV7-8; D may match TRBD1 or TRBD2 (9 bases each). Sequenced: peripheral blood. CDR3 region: CASSRAGQGLSGSSYNEQFF. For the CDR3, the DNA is TGTGCCAGCAGCCGCGCGGGACAGGGCCTTAGCGGGAGCTCCTACAATGAGCAGTTCTTC.